This T cell receptor (beta chain) was identified during a study of CXCR3-negative and CXCR3-positive naive CD8 T cells (dated by TCRdb to the late 2010s). With respect to the entire study: About 135 million TRB reads were obtained in total, roughly 1.5 +/- 0.3 million reads per library. Diversity and physicochemical repertoire analyses covered 10 to 11 donors pooled from two independent experiments. TRBV-TRBJ cluster analysis included naive subsets from roughly 5 donors and memory cells from 3 donors.

Beyond this particular receptor, the publication reports: Both naive subsets had comparably high repertoire diversity, while memory CD8+ T cells had much lower repertoire diversity. Surface CD5, linked to self-reactivity in mice, was comparable between naive subsets; TCR interaction strength was therefore also inferred from TRB CDR3 physicochemical properties. Naive CXCR3-negative and CXCR3-positive cells from the same donor showed similar TRBV-TRBJ usage, whereas memory cells showed distinct patterns. CXCR3 expression partially decreased after cryopreservation, so most assays used freshly isolated PBMCs.

Sequences SGHVS (CDR1) and FQNEAQ (CDR2) are obtained from the germline V gene. Counted from cysteine to phenylalanine, this CDR3 has 16 amino acids. The protein alone is recorded here. Each CD8+ T cell subset was flow-sorted in triplicate, and some 310,000 cells per subset were placed directly into RLT lysis buffer. Peripheral blood mononuclear cells were isolated from buffy coats by standard density gradient centrifugation. Total RNA was extracted from sorted cells with an RNeasy Mini Kit. The instrument given in TCRdb is NextSeq 550. The Human TCR Profiling Kit (MiLaboratory) was used to make UMI-labeled 5' RACE TRB cDNA libraries. The full amount of extracted RNA was used for cDNA synthesis, and the full amount of resulting cDNA was used for PCR amplification. Libraries were prepared in parallel with an identical number of PCR cycles. In the original analysis: With a minimum of two reads required per UMI, MIGEC and MiXCR pulled out about 54,000 +/- 9,700 unique UMI-labeled TRB cDNA molecules from each library. On average, each library contained approximately 40,000 +/- 10,000 functional in-frame TRB CDR3 nucleotide clonotypes without stop codons. Diversity metrics, including normalized Shannon-Wiener and Chao1, were computed in VDJtools after downsampling to 5000 UMI-labeled TRB molecules per sample. VDJtools was used to calculate clonotype-size-weighted physicochemical properties of the central five CDR3 residues, namely interaction energy, strength, volume and Kidera factor 4. After reprocessing by TCRdb, each CDR3 protein sequence is one entry, and no DNA is given. Here the V and J calls rest on TCRdb's processing, not on the authors' analysis. The table for this sample shows approximately 52,000 distinct CDR3 sequences. The ten top clones hold 14% to 15% of the sample.

On this clonotype: Its specific antigen is unknown.

This clonotype originated in a human donor in good health. Some clones in this sample may be carry-over from other donors' samples. The receptor chain draws on TRBV7-8 and TRBJ1-3; TCRdb proposes TRBD1, but this gene call is untestable without DNA. The material sequenced was memory CD8+ T cells from blood. The cell subset or site label on this specimen signifies: conventional CD8+ memory T cells (TMEM), sorted as controls. The CDR3 reads as follows: CASSRSQGWSGNTIYF.